Shown below are 4 T cell receptor beta chains from a single sample sequenced in a study of breast tumors, draining lymph nodes, adjacent tissues (dated by TCRdb to the mid-2010s). The method behind the library was multiplex PCR. This sample was sequenced with an Illumina HiSeq 2000. The public sequencing data were trimmed at Q25 with fastp and processed into clonotypes with MiXCR by TCRdb, which kept only in-frame beta chains. When rows share a CDR3 protein, they turn into one entry using the most common DNA and genes. Within this sample are fewer than 300,000 distinct CDR3 sequences, with approximately 29% of them counted one time only. In total, the top ten clones hold 1.2% to 1.5% of the sample. The lymph node samples were taken from the axillary draining lymph nodes of breast cancer patients. Input material: axillary lymph node tissue. These receptors were collected from a female donor with breast cancer. Some clones in this sample may be carry-over from other donors' samples.

The chain has TRBV20-1 and TRBJ2-5; D is uncertain. V gave up 0 bases and J gave up 2 bases, with 16 bases separating them. CDR3 length: 16 amino acids. Germline CDR1 and CDR2: DFQATT and SNEGSKA (reference sequence). The CDR3 DNA sequence: TGCAGTGCTAGAGATCCTTGGCAGAGCACGCAAGAGACCCAGTACTTC. Protein: CSARDPWQSTQETQYF.

At least ten counts were recorded for this clonotype. The chain links TRBV19 to TRBJ2-7; D is possibly TRBD2 (6 bases). This CDR3 is built from 15 residues. The V end was cut by 5 bases, the J end by 5 bases, with 19 bases between. Germline loops: CDR1 LNHDA, CDR2 SQIVND (reference sequence). The CDR3 DNA sequence: TGTGCCAGTAGTTACCGGACTACCTCGTCGCACGAGCAGTACTTC. Encoded protein: CASSYRTTSSHEQYF.

This clonotype was recorded at least ten times. This chain links TRBV20-1 with TRBJ2-7; TRBD1 might be the D (6 bases). Germline values: CDR1 DFQATT, CDR2 SNEGSKA (reference sequence). This CDR3 contains 14 residues. Deletions cut 0 bases from V and 5 bases from J, with 14 bases between. CDR3 bases: TGCAGTGCTAGAGATCGCAACAGGGTCCACGAGCAGTACTTC. This encodes CSARDRNRVHEQYF.

This sequence joins TRBV25-1 and TRBJ2-5; D uncertain. V was pared by 4 bases and J by 5 bases, with 11 bases between. Germline V gene data show CDR1 as MGHDK and CDR2 as SYGVNS. This CDR3 region has 13 residues. The CDR3 loop reads CASSAVGTETQYF. For the CDR3, the DNA is TGTGCCAGCAGTGCCGTCGGTACCGAGACCCAGTACTTC.